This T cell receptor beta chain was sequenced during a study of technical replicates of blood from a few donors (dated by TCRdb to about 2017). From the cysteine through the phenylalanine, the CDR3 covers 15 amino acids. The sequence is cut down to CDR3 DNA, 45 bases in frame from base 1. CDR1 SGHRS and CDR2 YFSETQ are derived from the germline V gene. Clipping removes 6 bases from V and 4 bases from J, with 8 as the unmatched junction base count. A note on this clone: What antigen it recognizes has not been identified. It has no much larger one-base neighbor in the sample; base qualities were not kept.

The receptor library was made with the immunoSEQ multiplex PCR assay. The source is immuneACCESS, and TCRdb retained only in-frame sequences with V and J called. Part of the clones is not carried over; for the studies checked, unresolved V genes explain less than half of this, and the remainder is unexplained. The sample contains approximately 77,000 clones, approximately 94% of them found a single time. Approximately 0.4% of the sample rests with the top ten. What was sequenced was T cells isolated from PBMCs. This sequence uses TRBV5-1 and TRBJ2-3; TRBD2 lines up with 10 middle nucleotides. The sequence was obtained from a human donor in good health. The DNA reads TGCGCCAGCAACCAGCGGGAGGGCCCCTCAGATACGCAGTATTTT. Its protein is CASNQREGPSDTQYF.